The text below deals with one TCR beta chain. What antigen it recognizes has not been identified. Qualities for individual bases were not recorded, and no much larger clone is one base off. The data originate from a study of radiation and T cells in renal cell carcinoma (TCRdb year 2020). As for the study more broadly: A total of under 60 samples underwent TCR beta sequencing, made up of approximately 26 tumors and about 27 peripheral blood samples. In the 55 or so samples combined, around 3.9 million unique CDR3 nucleotide sequences were found, encoding 2.5 million to 3 million unique CDR3 amino acid sequences. General study outcomes and caveats: With a single-armed trial design, the study had no way to address how radiation dose or scheduling affects the TCR repertoire. Because only small tumor regions of 0.9 to 1 g were available, the study did not capture intratumoral heterogeneity. TCR clonality was higher in irradiated tumors than in controls, as the top 100 clonotypes made up an average of around 54% of the repertoire in irradiated tumors compared with roughly 43% in nephrectomy-only tumors. Compared with control tumors, irradiated tumors had a greater number of dominant CDR3 motifs, and those motifs took up a bigger portion of the repertoire.

This specimen's time point label, interpreted: tumor resected at nephrectomy. The treatment or condition label here, explained by the study, means: treatment-naive control, cytoreductive nephrectomy. The control tumors were taken from treatment-naive renal cell carcinoma patients who had cytoreductive nephrectomy with no earlier radiation. All patients had renal cell carcinoma with clear cell pathology. Control tumors used for TCR sequencing came from a handful of females and some eleven males, resected 2011 to 2014, with median age roughly 55 years (range about 35 to 85). Tumors were dissociated mechanically, digested with collagenase/hyaluronidase at 37 degrees C, processed in gentleMACS C tubes, and stored in liquid nitrogen. Genomic DNA for TCR sequencing was prepared using the QIAamp DNA Blood Mini Kit (Qiagen). Only samples passing all quality control checks were included in the analyses. TCR beta libraries were generated from genomic DNA with the immunoSEQ kit, following the manufacturer's recommendations. For library preparation, a first multiplex PCR was performed with proprietary primers, followed by a second PCR in which unique barcodes were added, and bead cleanups were performed after each round. A positive control reaction and a negative control reaction, both provided in the kit, were run with every batch of samples. The final libraries were assessed on an Agilent 4200 TapeStation D1000 ScreenTape, pooled by volume, and quantified by qPCR. Sequencing ran on an Illumina NextSeq500 with a MidOutput 150-cycle cartridge, using 156 Read1 and 15 Index1 cycles with kit custom primers. The pooled library was loaded at 0.9 to 1 pM with an approximately 21% PhiX control spike-in. As for how the authors treated the data: Vendor-processed data were analyzed in R, with a clonotype defined as all T cells sharing the same CDR3 nucleotide sequence. In the clone abundance analyses, frequencies in each sample were normalized to that sample's 10,000 most abundant clones. Public T cell clones, which averaged fewer than five per sample, were excluded before analysis. ImmunoMap was used for dominant motif analysis with the PAM10 matrix, a gap penalty of 30, and a homology threshold of 0.3, and any motif reaching a cumulative frequency of at least 0.01 was considered dominant. TCRdb took over this immuneACCESS table, retaining in-frame rearrangements with V and J assigned. Such tables are incomplete; in checked studies, under half of the missing clones stem from an unresolved V gene, and the remainder is unexplained. Clone size and the V and J calls come from that table; the DNA yielded D and trimming. The sample profile shows approximately 25,000 clones; under 65% of them were found once. The ten largest account for about 20% of the sample.

Trimming costs V 2 bases and J 1 base, and their ends lie 6 bases apart. The germline V gene (reference sequence) provides CDR1 SGHKS and CDR2 YYEKEE. The CDR3 runs 13 amino acids, cysteine and phenylalanine included. Just the 39-base CDR3 DNA is kept, in frame starting at base 1. The sequenced sample was tumor tissue, obtained from a patient whose treatment was nephrectomy without radiotherapy. The chain couples TRBV5-5 to TRBJ1-2, with an unclear D gene assignment. The sequence came from a human donor with renal cell carcinoma. The CDR3: CASSFASNYGYTF. The bases are TGTGCCAGCAGCTTCGCGAGTAACTATGGCTACACCTTC.